These 25 T cell receptor beta chains were all obtained from the same sample, sequenced in a study of T cell changes during pregnancy in multiple sclerosis. Data came from immunoSEQ multiplex PCR; TCRdb stores just in-frame clones and leaves some out. Seen here are 49,000 or so clones, almost 95% observed once, and the top ten hold under 2.5%. The specimen was peripheral blood, collected in the third trimester of pregnancy. The receptors here all came from a female donor with multiple sclerosis, enrolled in a pregnancy study.

The rearrangement joins TRBV14 to TRBJ1-1; tentative D call: TRBD1 (6 bases). Trimming removed 1 base at V and 10 bases at J, with 10 bases between. Germline CDR1 SGHDN, CDR2 FVKESK. This CDR3 has 12 residues. The CDR3 bases are TGTGCCAGCAGCCAAGCAGGGGAGGGAGCTTTCTTT. Amino acids: CASSQAGEGAFF.

This chain joins TRBV9 and TRBJ1-2; no clear D gene. The CDR3 runs to 15 residues. The V gene lost 0 bases and the J gene lost 3 bases, with 12 bases spanning the gap. The germline CDR1 and CDR2 sequences are SGDLS and YYNGEE. The DNA of the CDR3 is TGTGCCAGCAGCGTAGGCAAGCGAAGTCACTATGGCTACACCTTC. Translating it yields CASSVGKRSHYGYTF.

This chain links TRBV7-2 with TRBJ2-7, with TRBD2 identical over 9 bases. This CDR3 region has 15 residues. The V segment lost 5 bases and the J segment 3 bases; nucleotides outside the gene matches: 8. The germline V gene has CDR1 SGHTA and CDR2 FQGNSA. This CDR3 reads CASSPTGTSNYEQYF. The CDR3, as DNA: TGTGCCAGCAGCCCGACCGGGACTAGCAACTACGAGCAGTACTTC.

The chain recombines TRBV19 with TRBJ1-5; D not resolved. The V gene lost 5 bases and the J gene lost 5 bases, with 16 bases spanning the gap. The germline gives CDR1 LNHDA, CDR2 SQIVND (reference sequence). This CDR3 region has 15 residues. The CDR3 reads CASSWPGINDQPQHF. The CDR3 DNA follows: TGTGCCAGTAGTTGGCCAGGAATTAACGATCAGCCCCAGCATTTT. The entire variable domain, with the rest obtained from reference TRBV19 and TRBJ1-5, is as follows: DGGITQSPKYLFRKEGQNVTLSCEQNLNHDAMYWYRQDPGQGLRLIYYSQIVNDFQKGDIAEGYSVSREKKESFPLTVTSAQKNPTAFYLCASSWPGINDQPQHFGDGTRLSIL.

The V and J genes are TRBV4-2 and TRBJ1-4; the D is unclear. Trimming removed 5 bases from V and 5 bases from J, with 6 bases in between. The germline V gene has CDR1 LGHNA and CDR2 YNFKEQ. This CDR3 comprises 12 residues. The DNA for the CDR3 is TGTGCCAGCAGCGCGGGAAATGAAAAACTGTTTTTT. This codes for CASSAGNEKLFF.

The chain employs TRBV29-1 and TRBJ2-7; 9 nucleotides align to TRBD1. The CDR3 sequence is 14 residues long. CDR1 SQVTM and CDR2 ANQGSEA come from the germline V gene. V trimming: 5 bases; J trimming: 2 bases; junction bases outside the gene matches: 7. The CDR3 region is CSVYYGQGTYEQYF. CDR3 DNA: TGCAGCGTTTATTATGGACAGGGGACCTACGAGCAGTACTTC.

The chain uses TRBV5-1 and TRBJ1-5; TRBD1 matches at 10 bases. The CDR3 sequence is 15 residues long. Germline V gives CDR1 SGHRS, CDR2 YFSETQ. V shed 4 bases, J shed 2 bases, and the junction held 3 bases outside the gene matches. The chain's CDR3 is CASSIGTGGNQPQHF. The CDR3 nucleotides read TGCGCCAGCAGCATAGGGACAGGGGGCAATCAGCCCCAGCATTTT.

The DNA for the CDR3 is TGCAGCGTTGAAGACAACCCCCCCGCGGGGTATAGGAATGAGCAGTTCTTC. Protein product: CSVEDNPPAGYRNEQFF. The chain combines TRBV29-1 with TRBJ2-1; tentative D call: TRBD2 (6 bases). The V and J ends lost 0 bases and 7 bases respectively, with 22 bases between them. CDR3 length: 17 residues. Germline V gives CDR1 SQVTM, CDR2 ANQGSEA.

J is TRBJ2-7 and V is TRBV7-3, with 8 positions matching TRBD1. Trimming at V came to 5 bases and at J to 0 bases, leaving 6 bases not matched to a gene. The V gene's germline CDR1 is SGHTA and CDR2 FQGTGA. The CDR3 spans 15 residues. The CDR3 loop is CASSLGTGASYEQYF. Here the CDR3 DNA reads TGTGCCAGCAGCCTGGGGACAGGAGCCTCCTACGAGCAGTACTTC.

The genes are TRBV6-1 and TRBJ2-7; 11 bases fit TRBD2. This CDR3 has 16 amino acids. Germline trimming cut 2 bases from V and 6 bases from J; bases unmatched to any gene: 9. The germline V gene has CDR1 MNHNS and CDR2 SASEGT. In DNA form, the CDR3 reads TGTGCCAGCAGTGAATGGTTAGCGGGAGGGACAGGCGAGCAGTACTTC. It is translated as CASSEWLAGGTGEQYF.

The chain is built from TRBV10-3 and TRBJ2-7; tentatively, D is TRBD2 (6 bases). Trimming shortened V by 6 bases and J by 3 bases, and 12 bases separated the two germline ends. The V gene's germline CDR1 is ENHRY and CDR2 SYGVKD. This CDR3 is 13 amino acids long. CDR3 sequence (DNA): TGTGCCATCAGGCCGGGACTTTTCTACGAGCAGTACTTC. The encoded protein is CAIRPGLFYEQYF.

The rearrangement uses TRBV7-8 and TRBJ2-7; 8 positions match TRBD2. Germline lookup yields CDR1 SGHVS and CDR2 FQNEAQ. The V segment lost 1 base and the J segment 3 bases; nucleotides outside the gene matches: 20. The CDR3 consists of 20 residues. CDR3 protein: CASSLDLPPRCSGTVYEQYF. The CDR3 coding sequence is TGTGCCAGCAGCTTAGATTTGCCCCCCAGGTGTAGCGGGACCGTCTACGAGCAGTACTTC.

This sequence joins TRBV6-1 and TRBJ1-2; 12 nucleotides agree with TRBD1. CDR3 length: 17 amino acids. Per germline, CDR1 MNHNS and CDR2 SASEGT. V gave up 0 bases and J gave up 2 bases; unmatched junction bases: 4. CDR3 region: CASSEALGQGANYGYTF. The CDR3 DNA sequence: TGTGCCAGCAGTGAAGCTTTGGGACAGGGGGCGAACTATGGCTACACCTTC.

The gene calls are TRBV19 and TRBJ2-1; 10 nucleotides align to TRBD2. V trimming: 3 bases; J trimming: 5 bases; junction bases outside the gene matches: 7. The CDR3 runs to 16 residues. Germline V gene sequence: CDR1 LNHDA, CDR2 SQIVND (reference sequence). Here the CDR3 reads CASSMWGTSADNEQFF. In DNA form, the CDR3 reads TGTGCCAGTAGTATGTGGGGGACTAGCGCTGACAATGAGCAGTTCTTC.

The chain employs TRBV7-2 and TRBJ1-5, with 8 bases identical to TRBD1. CDR1 is SGHTA and CDR2 is FQGNSA in the germline V gene. The V gene end was trimmed by 1 base and the J gene end by 4 bases; junction bases not matched to a gene: 9. CDR3 size: 17 residues. For the CDR3, the DNA is TGTGCCAGCAGCTTAGGGGACAGGCTGAAGAAGAATCAGCCCCAGCATTTT. Translating gives CASSLGDRLKKNQPQHF.

The chain recombines TRBV9 with TRBJ2-1; no clear D gene. In germline, CDR1 is SGDLS, CDR2 YYNGEE. Trimming took off 0 bases at V and 6 bases at J, with 13 bases between the two ends. The CDR3 has 15 amino acids. The chain's CDR3 is CASSVVQSHLNEQFF. CDR3 nucleotides: TGTGCCAGCAGCGTAGTACAGAGCCATCTCAATGAGCAGTTCTTC.

The gene calls are TRBV9 and TRBJ2-3; 9 nucleotides agree with TRBD2. Looked up from germline, CDR1 is SGDLS and CDR2 is YYNGEE. The CDR3 is made up of 16 amino acids. Trimming cost V 0 bases and J 6 bases; bases outside gene matches: 8. The CDR3: CASSVDHSGSSDTQYF. Here the CDR3 DNA reads TGTGCCAGCAGCGTAGATCATAGCGGGAGTTCGGATACGCAGTATTTT.

The table lists this clone with a few counts. The rearrangement links TRBV29-1 to TRBJ1-1; D may be TRBD1 (5 bases). The CDR3 loop spans 14 amino acids. V was pared by 6 bases and J by 2 bases, with 16 bases between. Per the germline V gene, CDR1 is SQVTM and CDR2 is ANQGSEA. The CDR3 spells CSVDRVVYNTEAFF. For the CDR3, the DNA is TGCAGCGTCGACAGAGTTGTGTATAACACTGAAGCTTTCTTT.

The genes are TRBV5-4 and TRBJ2-1; 10 bases fit TRBD2. Trimming cost V 4 bases and J 8 bases; bases outside gene matches: 12. The CDR3 covers 16 residues. Germline lookup yields CDR1 SGHNT and CDR2 YYREEE (reference sequence). CDR3 nucleotides: TGTGCCAGCAGCGGTGACCTAGCGGGAGTCGGTGATGAGCAGTTCTTC. It specifies CASSGDLAGVGDEQFF.

The chain carries TRBV6-1 and TRBJ2-5; 10 positions match TRBD2. Germline V lookup: CDR1 MNHNS, CDR2 SASEGT. CDR3 length: 15 amino acids. The junction had 3 bases not matched to a gene; V was cut back by 4 bases and J by 1 base. The CDR3 coding sequence is TGTGCCAGCAGTGCGGCTAGCGGGGGCCAAGAGACCCAGTACTTC. The encoded protein is CASSAASGGQETQYF.

This sequence joins TRBV6-5 and TRBJ1-2, with TRBD1 matching 9 bases. CDR1 is MNHEY, CDR2 SVGAGI, per germline. V dropped 6 bases and J dropped 2; count of bases not matched to a gene: 7. The CDR3 loop spans 15 amino acids. In nucleotides, the CDR3 is TGTGCCAGCAGGCCACCGGGACAGGGAAACTATGGCTACACCTTC. It encodes CASRPPGQGNYGYTF.

This sequence joins TRBV12-5 and TRBJ2-2; possibly TRBD2 for D (5 bases). This CDR3 comprises 11 residues. Germline values: CDR1 LGHNT, CDR2 FRNRAP. For the CDR3, the DNA is TGTGCCCCCCGGGGTACCGGGGAGCTGTTTTTT. Residues: CAPRGTGELFF.

The chain couples TRBV4-3 to TRBJ1-1; D is possibly TRBD1 (6 bases). The CDR3 totals 16 residues. The V end was cut by 3 bases, the J end by 5 bases, with 19 bases between. CDR1 and CDR2 from the germline V gene are LGHNA and YSLEER. The CDR3: CASSQDLGGQGTEAFF. DNA for the CDR3: TGCGCCAGCAGCCAGGATCTGGGGGGGCAAGGTACTGAAGCTTTCTTT.

The V gene is TRBV10-1, the J gene TRBJ2-5, with 8 bases matching TRBD2. J was trimmed by 2 bases and V by 10 bases; bases with no gene match: 9. From germline, CDR1 is WNHNN and CDR2 SYGVQD (reference sequence). The CDR3 is made up of 14 amino acids. The CDR3 bases are TGCGCCAACCCGGGGGGGCAGTATCAAGAGACCCAGTACTTC. It is translated as CANPGGQYQETQYF.

This chain uses TRBV18 with TRBJ2-5, with TRBD1 identical over 9 bases. V was pared by 8 bases and J by 9 bases, with 13 bases of the junction left unmatched. Germline CDR1 and CDR2: KGHSH and LQKENI. The CDR3 is 14 amino acids. The CDR3 DNA reads as TGTGCCAGCAACGGACAGGGGACAGGGTGGGCCCAGTACTTC. Protein product: CASNGQGTGWAQYF.